This passage covers 2 T cell receptor beta chains from one sample sequenced in a study of blood T cell repertoires in COVID-19. Profiling relied on immunoSEQ multiplex PCR, and the TCRdb table lists in-frame clones only, not all of them. The profile covers 57,000 or so clones, with less than 85% appearing a single time and 15% to 20% taken by the ten largest. Sequencing used peripheral blood. The receptors come from a man aged 55 to 70 with acute or convalescent COVID-19.

CDR3 sequence: CSVAGLQALGEQYF. The DNA for the CDR3 is TGCAGCGTCGCGGGACTCCAGGCGTTGGGGGAGCAGTACTTC. The chain couples TRBV29-1 to TRBJ2-7; D possibly corresponds to TRBD2 (6 bases). The CDR3 is 14 residues long. V gave up 6 bases and J gave up 7 bases, with 22 bases separating them. The germline V gene has CDR1 SQVTM and CDR2 ANQGSEA.

The chain is built from TRBV27 and TRBJ2-6; perhaps TRBD1 as D (6 bases). The CDR3 is 17 amino acids. CDR1 is MNHEY and CDR2 is SMNVEV in the germline V gene (reference sequence). V lost 10 bases and J 0 bases, leaving 19 bases between the germline ends. CDR3 residues: CATKKGGFNSGANVLTF. As DNA, the CDR3 is TGTGCCACCAAAAAAGGGGGTTTCAACTCTGGGGCCAACGTCCTGACTTTC.